A selection of T cell receptor beta chains follows, all from one sample in a study of preoperative IRX-2 immunotherapy in early breast cancer. The method was immunoSEQ multiplex PCR; TCRdb's version includes in-frame clones alone and lacks a portion of them. The sample carries 90,000 to 100,000 clones, more than 80% recorded once. Sequenced here: tumor tissue, sampled after IRX-2 immunotherapy. The receptors were sampled from a human donor with breast cancer. Both conserved end residues are part of each CDR3. A D gene is named only where the DNA matches it firmly. Clone size, where shown, is once, few, many, or a class for clones that have expanded.

D gene	CDR3 length	V gene	clone size	J gene	CDR3 DNA	CDR3 protein
.	16	TRBV7-5	once	TRBJ2-3	TGTGCCAGCAGCACCCGCTGGGACCGGGTAATAGATACGCAGTATTTT	CASSTRWDRVIDTQYF
TRBD1	15	TRBV5-1	.	TRBJ1-4	TGCGCCAGCAGCTTGGGTGGACAGGGAAATGAAAAACTGTTTTTT	CASSLGGQGNEKLFF
.	15	TRBV19	.	TRBJ2-4	TGTGCCAGTAGCCCGGGACGGTTAGCCAAAAACATTCAGTACTTC	CASSPGRLAKNIQYF
.	14	TRBV11-3	.	TRBJ2-7	TGTGCCAGCAGCTCGACAGAGAGCTCCTACGAGCAGTACTTC	CASSSTESSYEQYF
.	13	TRBV14	.	TRBJ1-1	TGTGCCAGCAGCCAACTCGTGTATGTTGAAGCTTTCTTT	CASSQLVYVEAFF
.	14	TRBV5-1	.	TRBJ2-7	TGCGCCAGCTCTCTAGGGGGGACCTTCTACGAGCAGTACTTC	CASSLGGTFYEQYF
.	15	TRBV11-3	medium-sized	TRBJ2-3	TGTGCCAGCAGCTTTTTGGCAGGGACTTCAGATACGCAGTATTTT	CASSFLAGTSDTQYF
TRBD1	15	TRBV5-1	.	TRBJ1-6	TGCGCCAGCAGCTCACAGGGGGTGGATAATTCACCCCTCCACTTT	CASSSQGVDNSPLHF
.	17	TRBV11-3	.	TRBJ1-4	TGTGCCAGCACCCCCGTAGGGGGGGTCTTCCCAAATGAAAAACTGTTTTTT	CASTPVGGVFPNEKLFF
.	12	TRBV30	.	TRBJ1-5	TGTGCCTGGAGTGCGGGGCTGGAGCCCCAGCATTTT	CAWSAGLEPQHF
.	14	TRBV11-3	.	TRBJ2-5	TGTGCCAGCAGCTTGGTTGGGACCCAAGAGACCCAGTACTTC	CASSLVGTQETQYF
.	17	TRBV19	once	TRBJ2-2	TGTGCCAGTAGTATACCCAGGACAGTCGAACAGGGCGGGGAGCTGTTTTTT	CASSIPRTVEQGGELFF
.	15	TRBV6-8	.	TRBJ1-2	TGTGCCAGCAGTTACGCGACCGGGGGCACGGATGGCTACACCTTC	CASSYATGGTDGYTF
.	14	TRBV5-1	.	TRBJ1-2	TGCGCCAGCAGCGACCAAGGGGCCGTCTATGGCTACACCTTC	CASSDQGAVYGYTF
.	14	TRBV15	once	TRBJ1-2	TGTGCCACCAGCAGAGATGGGGTAGTGCAGGGCTACACCTTC	CATSRDGVVQGYTF
.	13	TRBV7-1	.	TRBJ2-7	TGTGCCAGCACCCTCGGATTTGCCTACGAGCAGTACTTC	CASTLGFAYEQYF
TRBD1	17	TRBV28	.	TRBJ1-5	TGTGCCAGCAGCCTCCCGGACAGGGTAAGGAGTCGTCAGCCCCAGCATTTT	CASSLPDRVRSRQPQHF
.	15	TRBV15	.	TRBJ2-5	TGTGCCACCAGCAGAGAGGGTAGGGGTCAAGAGACCCAGTACTTC	CATSREGRGQETQYF
.	13	TRBV7-1	.	TRBJ1-1	TGTGCCAGCAGCTTACGGGGCAGCGTTGAAGCTTTCTTT	CASSLRGSVEAFF
TRBD1	17	TRBV6-8	.	TRBJ1-5	TGTGCCAGCAGTTACGACAGGGGGATCCAAAGCAATCAGCCCCAGCATTTT	CASSYDRGIQSNQPQHF
.	11	TRBV30	.	TRBJ2-7	TGTGCCTGGAGTTCTAGTTGGGAGCAGTACTTC	CAWSSSWEQYF
.	14	TRBV11-3	.	TRBJ1-6	TGTGCCAGCAGCCTGGCGGGGAAGGTTTCACCCCTCCACTTT	CASSLAGKVSPLHF
TRBD1	15	TRBV18	.	TRBJ1-1	TGTGCCAGCTCACCGCAGGACAGGGGGCGCACTGAAGCTTTCTTT	CASSPQDRGRTEAFF
TRBD2	14	TRBV11-3	.	TRBJ2-3	TGTGCCAGCAGCTCCGGACTAGCCCCAGATACGCAGTATTTT	CASSSGLAPDTQYF
.	14	TRBV6-8	.	TRBJ1-3	TGTGCCAGCAGTTCGACGGTTATTGGAAACACCATATATTTT	CASSSTVIGNTIYF
.	15	TRBV7-8	.	TRBJ2-2	TGTGCCAGCAGCGGCAAGGGACATAACACCGGGGAGCTGTTTTTT	CASSGKGHNTGELFF
.	15	TRBV11-3	once	TRBJ2-5	TGTGCCAGCAGCCCCGGACATATCCAAGTTAAGACCCAGTACTTC	CASSPGHIQVKTQYF
TRBD1	15	TRBV28	once	TRBJ2-1	TGTGCCAGCAGTTCACCCAGGCTAGGGGGCGATGAGCAGTTCTTC	CASSSPRLGGDEQFF
.	13	TRBV9	.	TRBJ1-3	TGTGCCAGCATTCTGGAGATAGGAAACACCATATATTTT	CASILEIGNTIYF
.	15	TRBV10-2	once	TRBJ1-4	TGCGCCAGCAGCTCCAGGGCAGGCGGTAGAGAAAAACTGTTTTTT	CASSSRAGGREKLFF
TRBD1	15	TRBV5-1	.	TRBJ1-5	TGCGCCAGCAGCTCGGGACAGGGGGCGAATCAGCCCCAGCATTTT	CASSSGQGANQPQHF
.	15	TRBV6-8	.	TRBJ2-7	TGTGCCAGCAGTGTCCCGTCAGGAAGGGACTACGAGCAGTACTTC	CASSVPSGRDYEQYF
.	16	TRBV11-3	.	TRBJ2-3	TGTGCCAGCAGCTTAGAAGGGGACGTTTTCACAGATACGCAGTATTTT	CASSLEGDVFTDTQYF
.	16	TRBV18	.	TRBJ2-7	TGTGCCAGCTCACCTCAAGGTGCGGGGAGCTCCTACGAGCAGTACTTC	CASSPQGAGSSYEQYF
.	15	TRBV28	.	TRBJ1-4	TGTGCCAGCAGTTCCTACAGTGCAACTAATGAAAAACTGTTTTTT	CASSSYSATNEKLFF
.	13	TRBV7-1	.	TRBJ2-1	TGTGCCAGCAGCTTAGGGGTGGGCAATGAGCAGTTCTTC	CASSLGVGNEQFF
.	13	TRBV14	.	TRBJ1-1	TGTGCCAGCAGCCAGGGGCGGAACACTGAAGCTTTCTTT	CASSQGRNTEAFF
.	18	TRBV7-6	.	TRBJ1-5	TGTGCCAGCAGCTCCAACCTGCCGGGGGTTGTAAGCAATCAGCCCCAGCATTTT	CASSSNLPGVVSNQPQHF
.	20	TRBV11-3	once	TRBJ2-3	TGTGCCAGCAGCTTAGTCCCACCACGGCGCGGAAGGAGGCGCACAGATACGCAGTATTTT	CASSLVPPRRGRRRTDTQYF
.	16	TRBV5-1	once	TRBJ2-7	TGCGCCAGCAGCTTGAGTCTGGCGGGACCCTCCTACGAGCAGTACTTC	CASSLSLAGPSYEQYF
.	17	TRBV7-7	.	TRBJ1-3	TGTGCCAGCAGCTTAGGTTCGAGGATGAGCTCTGGAAACACCATATATTTT	CASSLGSRMSSGNTIYF
.	13	TRBV25-1	.	TRBJ2-7	TGTGCCAGCAGTGAACAGGGAAACTACGAGCAGTACTTC	CASSEQGNYEQYF
TRBD1	15	TRBV10-2	.	TRBJ1-2	TGCGCCACCCACTCGGGGTGGTCAGGGGGCTATGGCTACACCTTC	CATHSGWSGGYGYTF
TRBD2	15	TRBV5-1	.	TRBJ2-2	TGCGCCAGTAGTACTAGCGGGGCGGACACCGGGGAGCTGTTTTTT	CASSTSGADTGELFF
TRBD2	14	TRBV11-3	few	TRBJ2-3	TGTGCCAGCAGCCCGGGACTAGCAACAGATACGCAGTATTTT	CASSPGLATDTQYF
.	13	TRBV19	.	TRBJ2-1	TGTGCCAGTAGTCAGACTAGAATTCATGAGCAGTTCTTC	CASSQTRIHEQFF
TRBD1	15	TRBV29-1	.	TRBJ1-2	TGCAGCGTGCCGGGACAGGGAGGGTCGGCATATGGCTACACCTTC	CSVPGQGGSAYGYTF
.	15	TRBV6-8	.	TRBJ1-2	TGTGCCAGCAGGGAAACTGGACAGAGACGGAGGGGCTACACCTTC	CASRETGQRRRGYTF